This is a list of T cell receptor beta chains from one sample in a study of shared clonotypes between healthy human individuals. Assay: immunoSEQ multiplex PCR; the TCRdb copy retains only in-frame clones and omits some. The table has about 670,000 clones, around 72% seen once. Sequenced sample: memory CD4+ T cells sorted from blood. Receptor source: a woman aged 30 to 39 in good health. Both conserved end residues are trimmed from each CDR3.

J gene | CDR3 length | V gene | CDR3 protein
TRBJ2-1 | 13 | TRBV7-2 | ASSQDRDPYNEQF
TRBJ2-1 | 15 | TRBV28 | ASSLGRASGYNDQQF
TRBJ1-4 | 13 | TRBV18 | ASSPSPSYNEKLF
TRBJ2-5 | 11 | TRBV29-1 | SVNTGAQETQY
TRBJ2-2 | 13 | TRBV6-1 | ASTLGGSGAGELF
TRBJ2-5 | 13 | TRBV19 | ATNPRGTVQETQY
TRBJ1-4 | 12 | TRBV4-1 | ASSQVGGFEKLF
TRBJ2-2 | 14 | TRBV28 | ASSFWAGGDTGELF
TRBJ2-1 | 15 | TRBV4-1 | ASSQHSSGSEVYVRF
TRBJ2-7 | 13 | TRBV25-1 | ASISTGQGAREQY
TRBJ1-2 | 13 | TRBV10-2 | ASSDRSRGGYGYT
TRBJ2-7 | 12 | TRBV7-6 | ASSSASGRWEQY
TRBJ2-1 | 14 | TRBV28 | ASSFPRSGSDNEQF
TRBJ1-5 | 13 | TRBV19 | ASKDNRRTNQPQH
TRBJ2-7 | 13 | TRBV19 | ASSTPGQAIREQY
TRBJ2-1 | 16 | TRBV5-1 | ASSLPATSGTSHNEQF
TRBJ2-1 | 15 | TRBV5-1 | ASSYGRGTGRENEQF
TRBJ2-1 | 13 | TRBV5-4 | ASTPGGGSYNEQF
TRBJ1-5 | 13 | TRBV19 | ASRLSRGPNQPQH
TRBJ2-6 | 13 | TRBV11-2 | ASSLVRVGANVLT
TRBJ1-4 | 13 | TRBV5-1 | ASSLWQGTNEKLF
TRBJ1-2 | 10 | TRBV27 | ASRRSSNGYT
TRBJ1-2 | 12 | TRBV5-1 | ASSPDLTSYGYT
TRBJ1-5 | 13 | TRBV6-6 | ASSPSGNSNQPQH
TRBJ2-7 | 11 | TRBV28 | ASSPQVGSEQY
TRBJ2-7 | 14 | TRBV11-2 | ASSLGVTGPSYEQY
TRBJ1-6 | 17 | TRBV30 | AWSVYGTGIFSYNSPLH
TRBJ1-5 | 13 | TRBV11-3 | ASRVDRAPNQPQH
TRBJ2-1 | 14 | TRBV18 | ASSPRAGGSYGEQF
TRBJ2-5 | 13 | TRBV7-2 | ASSLVASGVETQY
TRBJ1-2 | 12 | TRBV5-6 | ASSLDRSIFLHT
TRBJ2-5 | 13 | TRBV27 | ASRVVSDRRETQY
TRBJ2-7 | 13 | TRBV28 | ASSSSGYSSYEQY
TRBJ1-5 | 14 | TRBV18 | ASSPSRTDPNQPQH
TRBJ1-2 | 15 | TRBV5-4 | ASSLGGTDFLTGGYT
TRBJ2-2 | 14 | TRBV5-4 | ASRPGGTGVTGELF
TRBJ2-7 | 12 | TRBV7-2 | ASRQRSSSYEQY
TRBJ2-7 | 13 | TRBV23-1 | ASSPTGAGWSEQY
TRBJ2-3 | 12 | TRBV7-3 | ASSSGGRTDTQY
TRBJ1-3 | 13 | TRBV6-5 | ASSNHPSSGNTIY
TRBJ2-5 | 11 | TRBV5-4 | ASSTDPAETQY
TRBJ1-5 | 13 | TRBV25-1 | ASSEGQPADQPQH
TRBJ1-2 | 13 | TRBV7-2 | ASSLGAASNYGYT
TRBJ2-7 | 13 | TRBV29-1 | SVENFGQTRYEQY
TRBJ1-2 | 11 | TRBV28 | ASSFGAVGGYT
TRBJ2-7 | 13 | TRBV25-1 | ASSDGTSGAYEQY
. | 11 | TRBV29-1 | SMWTGGRDEQY
TRBJ2-3 | 13 | TRBV5-6 | ASSLQGVSGDTQY
TRBJ2-7 | 11 | TRBV7-3 | ASSLGDEYEQY
TRBJ2-1 | 10 | TRBV7-2 | ASSSSGNEQF
TRBJ1-2 | 16 | TRBV21-1 | ASSKTIPGQGRRYGYT
TRBJ1-5 | 13 | TRBV6-1 | AITQQGNSNQPQH
TRBJ2-1 | 13 | TRBV15 | ATSRDSSGYNEQF
TRBJ2-3 | 12 | TRBV29-1 | SAGTSGSTDTQY
TRBJ1-2 | 12 | TRBV5-8 | ASSIGQVYYGYT
TRBJ1-4 | 9 | TRBV14 | ASSQAGKLF